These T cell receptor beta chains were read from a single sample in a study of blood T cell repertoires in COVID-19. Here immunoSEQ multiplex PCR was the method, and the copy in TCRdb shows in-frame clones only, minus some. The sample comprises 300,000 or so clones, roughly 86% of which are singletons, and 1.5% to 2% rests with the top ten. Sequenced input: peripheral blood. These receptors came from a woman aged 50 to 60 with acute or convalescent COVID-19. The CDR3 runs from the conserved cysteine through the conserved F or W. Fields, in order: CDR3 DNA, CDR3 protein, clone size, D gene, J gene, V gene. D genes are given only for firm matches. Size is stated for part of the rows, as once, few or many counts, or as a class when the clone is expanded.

DNA: TGTGCCAGCAGCTTAGGCGGGACTTCGGTCACCGGGGAGCTGTTTTTT
CDR3: CASSLGGTSVTGELFF
size: NA
D: NA
J: TRBJ2-2
V: TRBV11-3

DNA: TGTGCCAGCAGCTTCGCCTCACTCGCAACTAATGAAAAACTGTTTTTT
CDR3: CASSFASLATNEKLFF
size: once
D: NA
J: TRBJ1-4
V: TRBV11-2

DNA: TGCAGCGTTCCCAGGGGTCCCACTTCCACAGATACGCAGTATTTT
CDR3: CSVPRGPTSTDTQYF
size: NA
D: NA
J: TRBJ2-3
V: TRBV29-1

DNA: TGTGCCAGCAGTGAGGCCAGCAATCAGCCCCAGCATTTT
CDR3: CASSEASNQPQHF
size: NA
D: NA
J: TRBJ1-5
V: TRBV6-1

DNA: TGTGCCAGCAGCTCCAAGATCGGACTAGCGGAATACGAGCAGTACTTC
CDR3: CASSSKIGLAEYEQYF
size: NA
D: TRBD2
J: TRBJ2-7
V: TRBV7-9

DNA: TGTGCCAGCAGTTATGCTAGCGGGAGGTACGAGCAGTACTTC
CDR3: CASSYASGRYEQYF
size: NA
D: TRBD2
J: TRBJ2-7
V: TRBV6-5

DNA: TGTGCCACCAGTGACCCCGACCCGGGTCAGCCCCAGCATTTT
CDR3: CATSDPDPGQPQHF
size: NA
D: NA
J: TRBJ1-5
V: TRBV24-1

DNA: TGTGCCAGCAGGAGGTTGAACACTGAAGCTTTCTTT
CDR3: CASRRLNTEAFF
size: NA
D: NA
J: TRBJ1-1
V: TRBV27

DNA: TGTGCCAGCAGGGCCCGACTAGCGGGCCTCTACGAGCAGTACTTC
CDR3: CASRARLAGLYEQYF
size: NA
D: TRBD2
J: TRBJ2-7
V: TRBV2

DNA: TGTGCCAGCAGCGCAGACCGAGGGGGATCCTATAATTCACCCCTCCACTTT
CDR3: CASSADRGGSYNSPLHF
size: few
D: NA
J: TRBJ1-6
V: TRBV5-6

DNA: TGTGCCAGTTCATTTGGGAGGAACACTGAAGCTTTCTTT
CDR3: CASSFGRNTEAFF
size: NA
D: NA
J: TRBJ1-1
V: TRBV19

DNA: TGTGCCAGCAGTGAGGTCAGGGGAACTGAAGCTTTCTTT
CDR3: CASSEVRGTEAFF
size: NA
D: NA
J: TRBJ1-1
V: TRBV6-1

DNA: TGTGCCAGCAGCTCGCAGACAGGATCGGGTTATGGCTACACCTTC
CDR3: CASSSQTGSGYGYTF
size: NA
D: NA
J: TRBJ1-2
V: TRBV7-9

DNA: TGTGCCAGCAGCGTAGTAGCGGGGTCAATCTACGAGCAGTACTTC
CDR3: CASSVVAGSIYEQYF
size: NA
D: TRBD2
J: TRBJ2-7
V: TRBV9

DNA: TGTGCCAGCTCAGAGATCCCCGCTAACTACGAGCAGTACTTC
CDR3: CASSEIPANYEQYF
size: NA
D: NA
J: TRBJ2-7
V: TRBV18

DNA: TGCGCCAGCAGCTTGGTGGGGACACGGAACGAAAAACTGTTTTTT
CDR3: CASSLVGTRNEKLFF
size: NA
D: NA
J: TRBJ1-4
V: TRBV5-1

DNA: TGTGCCAGCAGCTACGGGGGACTAGCGGGGCACAAGCAGTACTTC
CDR3: CASSYGGLAGHKQYF
size: NA
D: TRBD2
J: TRBJ2-7
V: TRBV6-5

DNA: TGTGCCAGCAGTCTGGCGGGGGCTTGGAATGGCTACACCTTC
CDR3: CASSLAGAWNGYTF
size: NA
D: NA
J: TRBJ1-2
V: TRBV28

DNA: TGCAGTGCTAGTGGCGGGAGGGCCGATTATAAGACCCAGTACTTC
CDR3: CSASGGRADYKTQYF
size: NA
D: TRBD2
J: TRBJ2-5
V: TRBV20-1

DNA: TGTGCCAGCAGAACAGGGGTGGGGCAGCCCCAGCATTTT
CDR3: CASRTGVGQPQHF
size: NA
D: TRBD1
J: TRBJ1-5
V: TRBV6-6

DNA: TGTGCCAGCAGCTTGGGGAGGGCCTTTAGTGAGCAGTTCTTC
CDR3: CASSLGRAFSEQFF
size: NA
D: TRBD2
J: TRBJ2-1
V: TRBV11-2

DNA: TGTGCCAGCAGGCTCCAGGGTCCATCGTACAATGAGCAGTTCTTC
CDR3: CASRLQGPSYNEQFF
size: once
D: NA
J: TRBJ2-1
V: TRBV28

DNA: TGTGCCACCAGTGATTTGGGGACAGGGGAGACCGGGGAGCTGTTTTTT
CDR3: CATSDLGTGETGELFF
size: NA
D: TRBD1
J: TRBJ2-2
V: TRBV24-1

DNA: TGTGCCAGCAGTACTCGGACAGGGGGCACAGATACGCAGTATTTT
CDR3: CASSTRTGGTDTQYF
size: once
D: TRBD1
J: TRBJ2-3
V: TRBV6-2/TRBV6-3

DNA: TGTGCCAGCAGCTTAACCGGGTGGGGCGGAAAACCCGAGCAGTACTTC
CDR3: CASSLTGWGGKPEQYF
size: NA
D: NA
J: TRBJ2-7
V: TRBV7-2

DNA: TGTGCCAGCAGTAGAACGCCGGGACACTTTTCGTACGAGCAGTACTTC
CDR3: CASSRTPGHFSYEQYF
size: NA
D: NA
J: TRBJ2-7
V: TRBV27